This is a list of T cell receptor beta chains from one sample in a study of blood T cell repertoires in COVID-19. Clones were read by immunoSEQ multiplex PCR, and TCRdb kept only the in-frame ones, dropping some. This table has about 130,000 clones, 60% to 85% appearing once. The sequenced material came from peripheral blood. These TCRs come from a man at least 80 years old with acute or convalescent COVID-19. The conserved cysteine and the conserved F or W are not part of the CDR3 here. D genes are given only for firm matches. Rows may omit the clone size; those that give it use once, few, many or a size class.

D	V	size	J	CDR3
TRBD1	TRBV3-1/TRBV3-2	-	TRBJ1-1	ASSQGPGQGIAEAF
TRBD2	TRBV7-2	-	TRBJ2-3	ASSLVTRGNTDTQY
-	TRBV19	once	TRBJ2-4	ASSPDLAKNIQY
-	TRBV5-5	-	TRBJ1-2	ASSLYGDSYGYT
TRBD1	TRBV5-6	-	TRBJ2-2	ASSGTGGLYTGELF
-	TRBV19	-	TRBJ2-5	ASSNGQQETQY
-	TRBV2	-	TRBJ2-3	ASSATPPNVGTQY
-	TRBV10-3	-	TRBJ2-2	AISEPLDTNTGELF
TRBD1	TRBV28	few	TRBJ2-5	ASSPRQGTLQETQY
-	TRBV5-1	few	TRBJ1-2	ASSLGGENYGYT
-	TRBV5-4	-	TRBJ1-4	ASSPGGGGNEKLF
-	TRBV6-5	-	TRBJ1-2	ASSYGQRGSRGYT
TRBD1	TRBV19	few	TRBJ1-2	ASSRGQGESYGYT
TRBD1	TRBV12-5	-	TRBJ2-3	ASGLVPGGQDTQY
TRBD1	TRBV4-1	-	TRBJ2-3	ASSLAGQVTDTQY
TRBD1	TRBV14	few	TRBJ2-7	ASSQEAWTGAYEQY
-	TRBV30	-	TRBJ1-3	AWSKDLLSGNTIY
-	TRBV14	-	TRBJ2-4	ASSPLGSKNIQY
-	TRBV5-4	-	TRBJ2-5	ASSQGHGGSRETQY
TRBD1	TRBV5-4	-	TRBJ2-7	ASSIDRGDQY
-	TRBV4-3	once	TRBJ2-3	ASSQDAGVPDTQY
TRBD2	TRBV10-3	-	TRBJ2-1	AISENGLAGNEQF
-	TRBV7-8	-	TRBJ1-6	ASSLASGMGNSPLH
TRBD2	TRBV5-6	few	TRBJ2-5	ASSDSGAAETQY
TRBD1	TRBV5-4	once	TRBJ1-2	ASSPVKGQGHGYT
TRBD2	TRBV5-4	once	TRBJ2-1	ASSPRGGGNLDEQF
TRBD1	TRBV5-1	-	TRBJ1-2	ASSRDRTSDYGYT
TRBD2	TRBV3-1/TRBV3-2	-	TRBJ2-1	ASSRLTSGGAYEQF
-	TRBV10-3	-	TRBJ2-7	AIRTGINYEQY
TRBD1	TRBV5-1	-	TRBJ1-2	ASSLDSGQGYGYT
-	TRBV5-4	-	TRBJ1-2	ASSAGVGGYT
TRBD1	TRBV7-2	-	TRBJ2-4	ASSLGARGFLAKNIQY
-	TRBV7-9	many	TRBJ2-1	ASSYNSYNEQF
-	TRBV3-1/TRBV3-2	once	TRBJ1-2	ASSQVLDGYT
-	TRBV2	-	TRBJ1-2	ASFTPRGRVGRGT
TRBD1	TRBV5-1	-	TRBJ1-1	ASSRDRLNTEAF
-	TRBV6-6	few	TRBJ2-3	ASTQQGRTPDTQY
TRBD1	TRBV5-8	-	TRBJ2-5	ASSPGTGGPETQY
-	TRBV15	few	TRBJ2-3	ATSRGVSTDTQY
-	TRBV5-1	-	TRBJ2-6	ASSLLPNSGANVLT
-	TRBV7-2	-	TRBJ1-1	ASNPRQGLNTEAF
TRBD2	TRBV11-2	-	TRBJ2-5	ASSFAPGLASETQY
TRBD1	TRBV19	-	TRBJ1-1	ASKTGGVLNTEAF
-	TRBV20-1	-	TRBJ1-1	SARDTQITF
TRBD2	TRBV15	-	TRBJ2-1	ATSRSGGGTYNEQF
TRBD1	TRBV6-1	once	TRBJ2-1	ASSDEGQGRNEQF
TRBD1	TRBV9	-	TRBJ2-1	ASSAGQGAYNEQF
TRBD1	TRBV19	-	TRBJ1-4	ASSIGQAIAGEKLF
-	TRBV6-5	once	TRBJ2-2	ASNWQLAASGELF
-	TRBV7-8	many	TRBJ2-5	AVRDTLQETQY
-	TRBV23-1	-	TRBJ1-5	ASSQPFEGNSNQPQH
-	TRBV5-1	-	TRBJ1-6	ASSPRENSPLH
TRBD1	TRBV7-8	-	TRBJ1-2	ASSPRQGNYGYT
TRBD2	TRBV28	-	TRBJ2-3	ASSSPGLAPREY
-	TRBV5-5	few	TRBJ2-7	ASSLSTGTSYEQY
-	TRBV19	-	TRBJ1-1	ASSIDRTNTEAF
TRBD2	TRBV11-2	-	TRBJ2-2	ASSSVVRRGVNTGELF